Listed below are T cell receptor beta chains from one sample, sequenced in a study of control samples from healthy donors and cancer patients. The method was immunoSEQ multiplex PCR; TCRdb's version includes in-frame clones alone and lacks a portion of them. Here the sample spans 150,000 or so clones, around 88% being singletons. The source material was blood. The receptors derive from a young man in good health. CDR3s include the opening cysteine and the closing phenylalanine or tryptophan. A D gene is named only where the DNA matches it firmly. Clone size, where shown, is once, few, many, or a class for clones that have expanded.

j_call clone_size v_call d_call cdr3_aa cdr3_nt
TRBJ1-2 . TRBV3-1/TRBV3-2 . CASSQDPPRGNGYTF TGTGCCAGCAGCCAAGATCCCCCACGGGGTAATGGCTACACCTTC
TRBJ2-6 . TRBV9 . CASSPRTAGANVLTF TGTGCCAGCAGCCCGAGGACGGCCGGGGCCAACGTCCTGACTTTC
TRBJ2-3 . TRBV27 TRBD1 CASSFPTGGTTDTQYF TGTGCCAGCAGTTTCCCTACAGGGGGGACCACAGATACGCAGTATTTT
TRBJ1-1 . TRBV7-6 . CASSLGQGGNTEAFF TGTGCCAGCAGCTTAGGGCAGGGTGGGAACACTGAAGCTTTCTTT
TRBJ2-1 . TRBV5-4 TRBD2 CASSRELAGGPNNEQFF TGTGCCAGCAGCAGAGAACTAGCGGGGGGACCCAACAATGAGCAGTTCTTC
TRBJ1-4 few TRBV5-6 . CASSLAFATNEKLFF TGTGCCAGCAGCTTGGCTTTTGCAACTAATGAAAAACTGTTTTTT
TRBJ2-5 . TRBV19 . CASSLQETQYF TGTGCCAGTAGCCTCCAAGAGACCCAGTACTTC
TRBJ2-7 few TRBV7-2 . CASSLVTLSYEQYF TGTGCCAGCAGCTTAGTGACCTTGTCCTACGAGCAGTACTTC
TRBJ2-2 . TRBV10-3 . CAIRQTPADTGELFF TGTGCCATCAGGCAGACTCCCGCCGACACCGGGGAGCTGTTTTTT
TRBJ2-1 . TRBV11-2 . CASSSGGRRFF TGTGCCAGCAGCTCCGGGGGGCGCAGGTTCTTC
TRBJ1-2 . TRBV19 . CASSMSRDHYGYTF TGTGCCAGTAGTATGAGCAGGGATCACTATGGCTACACCTTC
TRBJ2-6 . TRBV28 TRBD2 CASSFGLPGGISGANVLTF TGTGCCAGCAGTTTCGGGCTCCCGGGGGGAATCTCTGGGGCCAACGTCCTGACTTTC
TRBJ2-3 . TRBV11-3 . CASSLDGSDTQYF TGTGCCAGCAGCTTAGACGGATCAGATACGCAGTATTTT
TRBJ1-2 . TRBV20-1 TRBD1 CSASLDRVNYGYTF TGCAGTGCTAGTCTGGACAGGGTAAACTATGGCTACACCTTC
TRBJ2-1 . TRBV5-6 . CASSSLMSNEQFF TGTGCCAGCAGCTCTCTAATGTCTAATGAGCAGTTCTTC
TRBJ2-2 . TRBV9 TRBD2 CASSDHSAGGKGGELFF TGTGCCAGCAGCGACCACTCGGCGGGGGGGAAGGGCGGGGAGCTGTTTTTT
TRBJ2-7 . TRBV27 . CASKSNGAGGDEQYF TGTGCCAGCAAATCCAACGGAGCAGGGGGGGACGAGCAGTACTTC
TRBJ2-5 . TRBV9 . CASSAPGDGQETQYF TGTGCCAGCAGTGCCCCGGGGGACGGACAAGAGACCCAGTACTTC
TRBJ1-2 . TRBV29-1 . CSVDLPGRPNYGYTF TGCAGCGTCGACCTTCCGGGCAGGCCAAACTATGGCTACACCTTC
TRBJ2-1 . TRBV28 . CASSPSIDNEQFF TGTGCCAGCAGTCCCTCCATCGACAATGAGCAGTTCTTC
TRBJ2-2 . TRBV4-3 TRBD2 CASSQTSLAGYTGELFF TGCGCCAGCAGCCAAACGTCACTAGCGGGGTACACCGGGGAGCTGTTTTTT
TRBJ2-3 . TRBV7-9 TRBD1 CASSYPGGRTDTQYF TGTGCCAGCAGTTATCCAGGGGGCCGCACAGATACGCAGTATTTT
TRBJ1-5 . TRBV28 TRBD1 CASRADRGLQPQHF TGTGCCAGCAGGGCGGACAGGGGGCTTCAGCCCCAGCATTTT
TRBJ2-7 few TRBV28 TRBD1 CASSPDRVREQYF TGTGCCAGCAGCCCGGACAGGGTCCGAGAGCAGTACTTC
TRBJ2-1 . TRBV7-3 . CASSLDYSRGNEQFF TGTGCCAGCAGCTTAGATTATTCCAGGGGCAATGAGCAGTTCTTC
TRBJ2-7 . TRBV5-6 . CASSSGTGTYEQYF TGTGCCAGCAGCTCCGGGACGGGGACCTACGAGCAGTACTTC
TRBJ1-5 few TRBV7-9 TRBD1 CASRGQGVSISNQPQHF TGTGCCAGCAGGGGACAGGGAGTTTCCATTAGCAATCAGCCCCAGCATTTT
TRBJ1-3 . TRBV19 TRBD1 CASKRGPISGNTIYF TGTGCCAGTAAGAGGGGGCCGATCTCTGGAAACACCATATATTTT
TRBJ2-2 few TRBV19 TRBD2 CASSIGGSGRRELFF TGTGCCAGTAGTATAGGTGGTAGCGGGCGGAGGGAGCTGTTTTTT
TRBJ2-3 . TRBV7-9 . CASSLVRGSTDTQYF TGTGCCAGCAGCTTAGTTCGGGGGAGCACAGATACGCAGTATTTT
TRBJ2-5 once TRBV9 TRBD1 CASSPGQGAQETQYF TGTGCCAGCTCCCCGGGACAGGGAGCCCAAGAGACCCAGTACTTC
TRBJ2-3 . TRBV9 TRBD2 CASQRTSVDTDTQYF TGTGCCAGCCAAAGGACTAGCGTGGACACAGATACGCAGTATTTT
TRBJ1-2 . TRBV2 . CASSEDRTNYGYTF TGTGCCAGCAGTGAAGACAGGACTAACTATGGCTACACCTTC
TRBJ1-2 . TRBV27 . CASRDRPNSESNYGYTF TGTGCCAGCAGAGACCGACCCAACAGTGAATCTAACTATGGCTACACCTTC
TRBJ2-5 . TRBV5-1 . CASSLERAETQYF TGCGCCAGCAGCCTCGAGAGGGCAGAGACCCAGTACTTC
TRBJ2-7 . TRBV6-4 . CASSDSVNYEQYF TGTGCCAGCAGTGACTCAGTGAACTACGAGCAGTACTTC
TRBJ2-1 few TRBV5-6 . CASSLLTNEQFF TGTGCCAGCAGCTTGCTAACCAATGAGCAGTTCTTC
TRBJ1-1 . TRBV12-3/TRBV12-4 . CASSLRSEAFF TGTGCCAGCAGTTTAAGGTCTGAAGCTTTCTTT
TRBJ2-7 . TRBV7-2 . CASSLVGIEQYF TGTGCCAGCAGCTTAGTTGGGATAGAGCAGTACTTC
TRBJ1-2 . TRBV6-5 . CASRDLGGGYGYTF TGTGCCAGCAGGGACCTAGGGGGTGGCTATGGCTACACCTTC
TRBJ1-2 . TRBV2 . CASSEGARNYGYTF TGTGCCAGCAGTGAAGGGGCCAGGAACTATGGCTACACCTTC